This is a list of T cell receptor beta chains from one sample in a study of CD8 T cells in ankylosing spondylitis. TCRdb ran MiXCR on the 5' RACE reads and lists one entry per CDR3 protein. The table has about 840,000 distinct CDR3 sequences, 10% to 15% seen once. The source material was blood, either unsorted or a sorted T cell fraction (not recorded which). These receptor sequences come from a male donor with ankylosing spondylitis. CDR3s include the opening cysteine and the closing phenylalanine or tryptophan. Each record gives: clone size, D gene, J gene, V gene, CDR3 protein, CDR3 DNA. D genes are given only for firm matches. Clone size, where shown, is once, few, many, or a class for clones that have expanded.

clone size: .; D gene: TRBD1; J gene: TRBJ1-1; V gene: TRBV20-1; CDR3 protein: CSARDRGRYTEAFF; CDR3 DNA: TGCAGTGCTAGAGACAGGGGGCGGTACACTGAAGCTTTCTTT
clone size: few; D gene: .; J gene: TRBJ1-4; V gene: TRBV19; CDR3 protein: CASSLPGYLDEKLFF; CDR3 DNA: TGTGCCAGTAGTTTACCAGGGTATCTGGATGAAAAACTGTTTTTT
clone size: few; D gene: TRBD2; J gene: TRBJ2-5; V gene: TRBV12-3/TRBV12-4; CDR3 protein: CASSRGLAGETQYF; CDR3 DNA: TGTGCCAGCAGTAGAGGACTAGCAGGAGAGACCCAGTACTTC
clone size: few; D gene: TRBD1; J gene: TRBJ1-5; V gene: TRBV20-1; CDR3 protein: CSASPGTGIVQPQHF; CDR3 DNA: TGCAGTGCTAGCCCAGGGACAGGGATCGTTCAGCCCCAGCATTTT
clone size: few; D gene: TRBD1; J gene: TRBJ2-1; V gene: TRBV24-1; CDR3 protein: CATSDSPGTAYNEQFF; CDR3 DNA: TGTGCCACCAGTGATTCTCCCGGGACAGCTTACAATGAGCAGTTCTTC
clone size: few; D gene: TRBD1; J gene: TRBJ2-7; V gene: TRBV4-3; CDR3 protein: CASSQVIGTGVGEQYF; CDR3 DNA: TGCGCCAGCAGCCAAGTCATTGGGACAGGGGTAGGCGAGCAGTACTTC
clone size: few; D gene: .; J gene: TRBJ1-5; V gene: TRBV20-1; CDR3 protein: CSALRRGQPQHF; CDR3 DNA: TGCAGTGCATTACGGAGGGGTCAGCCCCAGCATTTT
clone size: many; D gene: .; J gene: TRBJ2-1; V gene: TRBV6-5; CDR3 protein: CASSYRQNEQFF; CDR3 DNA: TGTGCCAGCAGTTACAGGCAGAATGAGCAGTTCTTC
clone size: few; D gene: .; J gene: TRBJ1-6; V gene: TRBV20-1; CDR3 protein: CSARDPLSNSPLHF; CDR3 DNA: TGCAGTGCTAGAGACCCTTTGAGTAATTCACCCCTCCACTTT
clone size: .; D gene: .; J gene: TRBJ1-2; V gene: TRBV4-2; CDR3 protein: CASSQDYWPSNYGYTF; CDR3 DNA: TGTGCCAGCAGCCAAGACTATTGGCCTTCTAACTATGGCTACACCTTC
clone size: few; D gene: .; J gene: TRBJ1-1; V gene: TRBV9; CDR3 protein: CASTRTAMNTEAFF; CDR3 DNA: TGTGCCAGCACCAGGACGGCCATGAACACTGAAGCTTTCTTT
clone size: few; D gene: TRBD1; J gene: TRBJ2-7; V gene: TRBV6-2/TRBV6-3; CDR3 protein: CASSLGTAVSYEQYF; CDR3 DNA: TGTGCCAGCAGCCTCGGGACAGCAGTCTCCTACGAGCAGTACTTC
clone size: .; D gene: TRBD1; J gene: TRBJ2-3; V gene: TRBV14; CDR3 protein: CASSRERGRDTDTQYF; CDR3 DNA: TGTGCCAGCAGCCGAGAGAGGGGGCGCGACACAGATACGCAGTATTTT
clone size: few; D gene: .; J gene: TRBJ1-2; V gene: TRBV12-3/TRBV12-4; CDR3 protein: CASSLGAVGYGYTF; CDR3 DNA: TGTGCCAGCAGTTTGGGGGCTGTGGGCTATGGCTACACCTTC
clone size: many; D gene: .; J gene: TRBJ1-1; V gene: TRBV12-3/TRBV12-4; CDR3 protein: CASSLYRDTEAFF; CDR3 DNA: TGTGCCAGCAGTCTTTACAGGGACACTGAAGCTTTCTTT
clone size: few; D gene: .; J gene: TRBJ1-1; V gene: TRBV4-1; CDR3 protein: CASSQGEGPYPEAFF; CDR3 DNA: TGCGCCAGCAGCCAAGGAGAGGGACCGTACCCTGAAGCTTTCTTT
clone size: few; D gene: .; J gene: TRBJ2-7; V gene: TRBV6-1; CDR3 protein: CASSETPYEQYF; CDR3 DNA: TGTGCCAGCAGTGAGACACCGTACGAGCAGTACTTC
clone size: few; D gene: .; J gene: TRBJ2-7; V gene: TRBV6-6; CDR3 protein: CASNPKVGSKGYEQYF; CDR3 DNA: TGTGCCAGCAACCCCAAGGTGGGCTCTAAAGGGTACGAGCAGTACTTC
clone size: many; D gene: .; J gene: TRBJ1-1; V gene: TRBV3-1; CDR3 protein: CASSQEDSTEAFF; CDR3 DNA: TGTGCCAGCAGCCAAGAAGACAGCACTGAAGCTTTCTTT
clone size: few; D gene: .; J gene: TRBJ1-1; V gene: TRBV10-3; CDR3 protein: CAISDLFRDGVMNTEAFF; CDR3 DNA: TGTGCCATCAGCGATCTATTCCGGGACGGAGTTATGAACACTGAAGCTTTCTTT
clone size: many; D gene: .; J gene: TRBJ1-1; V gene: TRBV20-1; CDR3 protein: CSATRQLNTEAFF; CDR3 DNA: TGCAGTGCTACCCGACAGTTGAACACTGAAGCTTTCTTT
clone size: .; D gene: .; J gene: TRBJ1-1; V gene: TRBV29-1; CDR3 protein: CSGNSGGRLNTEAFF; CDR3 DNA: TGCAGCGGTAACTCCGGAGGGAGACTGAACACTGAAGCTTTCTTT
clone size: .; D gene: .; J gene: TRBJ2-7; V gene: TRBV14; CDR3 protein: CASSQWAGGGYEQYF; CDR3 DNA: TGTGCCAGCAGCCAATGGGCCGGGGGAGGCTACGAGCAGTACTTC
clone size: .; D gene: .; J gene: TRBJ1-4; V gene: TRBV5-1; CDR3 protein: CASSPESMGEKLFF; CDR3 DNA: TGCGCCAGCAGCCCCGAAAGTATGGGTGAAAAACTGTTTTTT
clone size: .; D gene: .; J gene: TRBJ2-3; V gene: TRBV20-1; CDR3 protein: CSASAMGARDTQYF; CDR3 DNA: TGCAGTGCTAGCGCGATGGGGGCGAGGGATACGCAGTATTTT
clone size: few; D gene: TRBD1; J gene: TRBJ2-2; V gene: TRBV6-2/TRBV6-3; CDR3 protein: CASNDWGQGISVTGELFF; CDR3 DNA: TGTGCCAGCAACGACTGGGGACAGGGGATCTCGGTCACCGGGGAGCTGTTTTTT
clone size: few; D gene: .; J gene: TRBJ1-5; V gene: TRBV5-1; CDR3 protein: CASSLDWGAKPQHF; CDR3 DNA: TGCGCCAGCAGCTTGGATTGGGGTGCTAAGCCCCAGCATTTT
clone size: .; D gene: TRBD1; J gene: TRBJ1-2; V gene: TRBV4-1; CDR3 protein: CASSQEQGDGYTF; CDR3 DNA: TGCGCCAGCAGCCAAGAACAGGGGGACGGCTACACCTTC
clone size: .; D gene: TRBD2; J gene: TRBJ2-3; V gene: TRBV10-3; CDR3 protein: CATFSGRTDTQYF; CDR3 DNA: TGTGCCACCTTTAGCGGGAGGACAGATACGCAGTATTTT
clone size: many; D gene: .; J gene: TRBJ1-2; V gene: TRBV4-3; CDR3 protein: CASSQDFASQVGAGYTF; CDR3 DNA: TGCGCCAGCAGCCAAGATTTCGCCAGCCAAGTGGGGGCTGGCTACACCTTC
clone size: many; D gene: TRBD2; J gene: TRBJ2-5; V gene: TRBV29-1; CDR3 protein: CSVSGLAGLETQYF; CDR3 DNA: TGCAGCGTGTCAGGGCTAGCGGGTTTAGAGACCCAGTACTTC
clone size: few; D gene: TRBD2; J gene: TRBJ2-5; V gene: TRBV12-3/TRBV12-4; CDR3 protein: CASSGSGGPQETQYF; CDR3 DNA: TGTGCCAGCAGTGGTAGCGGGGGGCCCCAAGAGACCCAGTACTTC
clone size: .; D gene: .; J gene: TRBJ2-7; V gene: TRBV20-1; CDR3 protein: CSARAWGKYEQYF; CDR3 DNA: TGCAGTGCTAGAGCATGGGGTAAATACGAGCAGTACTTC
clone size: many; D gene: .; J gene: TRBJ2-7; V gene: TRBV12-3/TRBV12-4; CDR3 protein: CASSLRADYEQYF; CDR3 DNA: TGTGCCAGCAGTTTACGGGCGGACTACGAGCAGTACTTC